The rows below give T cell receptor beta chains drawn from one sample of a study of cytomegalovirus exposure and HLA in healthy donors. TCRdb keeps only in-frame clones here, not all; method: immunoSEQ multiplex PCR. The sample holds about 81,000 clones, more than 60% seen once. Sequenced sample: PBMCs. Receptors originate from a man between 45 and 60 years old in good health and CMV-seropositive. Each CDR3 is given with its conserved first and last residue. A D gene is named only where the DNA matches it firmly. Clone size, where shown, is once, few, many, or a class for clones that have expanded.

>-|TRBV11-1|TRBJ2-7|-
CASSPSLIYEQYF
TGTGCCAGCAGCCCCTCACTGATCTACGAGCAGTACTTC
>TRBD2|TRBV9|TRBJ2-1|-
CASSPGGSSYNEQFF
TGTGCCAGCAGCCCCGGCGGGAGCTCCTACAATGAGCAGTTCTTC
>-|TRBV10-2|TRBJ2-7|-
CASSLGLNYEQYF
TGCGCCAGCAGCTTGGGACTGAACTACGAGCAGTACTTC
>-|TRBV5-1|TRBJ2-3|-
CASSRGQTSSIDTQYF
TGCGCCAGCAGCCGGGGACAAACGAGCTCAATAGATACGCAGTATTTT
>TRBD2|TRBV30|TRBJ2-7|-
CAATERERTYEQYF
TGTGCCGCGACCGAGCGGGAAAGGACCTACGAGCAGTACTTC
>TRBD2|TRBV5-4|TRBJ2-2|-
CASSTGPGLNTGELFF
TGTGCCAGCAGCACGGGACCGGGACTAAACACCGGGGAGCTGTTTTTT
>-|TRBV11-1|TRBJ2-3|-
CASSSSQRVTDTQYF
TGTGCCAGCAGCTCCTCCCAGCGGGTCACAGATACGCAGTATTTT
>-|TRBV7-2|TRBJ1-2|-
CASSYTRGGRKVYYGYTF
TGTGCCAGCAGCTACACGCGGGGGGGGCGTAAGGTCTACTATGGCTACACCTTC
>-|TRBV11-2|TRBJ2-3|-
CASSSRLETPDTQYF
TGTGCCAGCAGCTCTAGACTAGAAACTCCGGATACGCAGTATTTT
>-|TRBV21-1|TRBJ1-2|-
CASLQGDYGYTF
TGTGCCAGCTTACAGGGGGACTATGGCTACACCTTC
>-|TRBV27|TRBJ2-7|-
CASTLTGTGSYEQYF
TGTGCCAGCACCCTAACCGGGACTGGTTCCTACGAGCAGTACTTC
>-|TRBV5-6|TRBJ1-4|-
CASSLAGATNEKLFF
TGTGCCAGCAGCTTGGCCGGTGCAACTAATGAAAAACTGTTTTTT
>TRBD1|TRBV10-3|TRBJ1-5|-
CAIRPGQGDNQPQHF
TGTGCCATCAGACCGGGACAGGGTGATAATCAGCCCCAGCATTTT
>-|TRBV30|TRBJ2-6|once
CAWSRGTGANVLTF
TGTGCCTGGAGTAGGGGGACTGGGGCCAACGTCCTGACTTTC
>-|TRBV30|TRBJ1-4|-
CAWSVQTTNEKLFF
TGTGCCTGGAGTGTACAGACAACTAATGAAAAACTGTTTTTT
>-|TRBV5-1|TRBJ2-5|-
CASSLAGEFGTQYF
TGCGCCAGCAGCTTGGCCGGGGAATTCGGGACCCAGTACTTC
>TRBD2|TRBV11-2|TRBJ2-5|-
CASSSGLAGEEETQYF
TGTGCCAGCAGCTCAGGACTAGCGGGAGAAGAAGAGACCCAGTACTTC